The 14 T cell receptor delta chains listed next were all sequenced from one sample in a study of γδ T cells in repeated Plasmodium falciparum infection (dated by TCRdb to the early 2020s). The library was produced with multiplex PCR. The data were produced on an Illumina MiSeq. TCRdb reanalyzed the public reads with the CATT caller, and identical DNA sequences were merged afterwards. The table for this sample lists tens of thousands of delta-chain clones; over 0.9% of them were counted only once. The ten largest clones add up to just under 10% of the sample. For bulk TCR repertoire analysis, Vgamma9/Vdelta2+ and Vdelta2-negative gammadelta T cell populations were flow-sorted out of peripheral blood mononuclear cells. The sample was gamma-delta T cells from blood. Receptors originate from a pool of human donors (malaria-infected and uninfected, not separated).

Turning to this clone: For this DNA, TCRdb reports the protein of a much larger clone, which diverges at residue 11, most likely from a read error; the protein presented here is translated directly from the DNA. This sequence joins TRDV2 and TRDJ1; D call uncertain. Because TCRdb records no J gene, it was assigned here through a match of the DNA to germline. The CDR3 length is 18 residues. Germline CDR1 reads GEAIGNYY; CDR2 reads EKD. The V gene lost 0 bases and the J gene lost 4 bases, with 23 bases spanning the gap. CDR3 sequence reads: CACDTVGLRDCNFDKLIF. CDR3 nucleotide sequence: TGTGCCTGTGACACCGTCGGACTGCGGGACTGTAATTTCGATAAACTCATCTTT.

For this clone: This DNA translates differently at residue 15 from the TCRdb protein, which is that of a much larger clone; a read error is likely, and the protein shown is the DNA's own translation. V and J are TRDV2 and TRDJ1; TRDD3 might be the D (6 bases). Germline matching of the DNA provided the J gene here, since TCRdb leaves it blank. Germline V gene sequence: CDR1 GEAIGNYY, CDR2 EKD. The CDR3 runs 18 residues. The CDR3 here is CACDSPRMGGRYTDRLIF. The DNA for the CDR3 is TGTGCCTGTGACAGTCCGAGAATGGGGGGCAGGTACACCGATAGACTCATCTTT.

This clone turned up a few times. TCRdb's listed protein matches a much larger clone and diverges from this DNA's translation at residue 11, likely through a read error; the protein shown comes from the DNA. This chain joins TRDV1 and TRDJ1, with a weak D call TRDD2 (6 bases). The J gene, missing from TCRdb, was assigned here through DNA to germline matching. Deletions cut 2 bases from V and 7 bases from J, with 29 bases between. CDR1 and CDR2 (germline): TSWWSYY, QGS. The CDR3 totals 19 residues. CDR3 in amino acids: CALGEEVLRARGLEVKLIF. The CDR3 DNA sequence: TGTGCTCTTGGGGAAGAAGTCCTACGGGCCCGGGGGCTTGAAGTTAAACTCATCTTT.

The table lists this clone with a few counts. This DNA's translation differs at residue 8 from TCRdb's protein, which comes from a much larger clone; a read error is likely, and the protein shown is translated from the DNA. In nucleotides, the CDR3 is TGTGCCTGTGACATTTTGGGGACGGCGAACGATAAACTCATCTTT. Translated: CACDILGTANDKLIF. The chain combines TRDV2 with TRDJ1, with TRDD3 as a possible D gene (5 bases). Germline matching of the DNA provided the J gene here, since TCRdb leaves it blank. Trimming took 2 bases from V and 4 from J, leaving 16 bases between them. The CDR3 has 15 amino acids. Germline V CDR1 and CDR2: GEAIGNYY, EKD.

This clone was detected a few times. A far larger clone is one nucleotide away, so this likely arose from a read error. The same CDR3 can be traced to other DNA sequences in this sample. The V and J genes are TRDV1 and TRDJ1; possibly TRDD2 or TRDD3 for D (6 bases each). The CDR3 length is 22 residues. The germline V gene has CDR1 TSWWSYY and CDR2 QGS. The CDR3 reads CALGSRGSYELVGVPYTDKLIF. CDR3 nucleotide sequence: TGTGCTCTTGGGTCCAGGGGATCCTACGAGTTAGTGGGGGTCCCCTACACCGATAAGCTCATCTTT.

This clone has a handful of counts. The protein TCRdb gives is from a much larger clone and does not agree with this DNA's translation at residue 15, likely a read error; the protein shown here comes from the DNA. V gene assignment gives TRDV2, but the J gene was left uncalled; TRDD3, as called in the table, went unchecked against the DNA. The length of the CDR3 is 16 residues. Germline V gives CDR1 GEAIGNYY, CDR2 EKD. CDR3 in amino acids: CACDKLGDTRADKLTF. In nucleotides, the CDR3 is TGTGCCTGTGATAAACTGGGGGATACTCGGGCCGATAAACTCACCTTT.

About this clone itself: The TCRdb protein, from a much larger clone, departs from this DNA's translation at residue 10, likely by read error; the protein shown derives from the DNA. The rearrangement uses TRDV2 and TRDJ2; no clear D gene. The J gene comes from matching the DNA to germline here; TCRdb lacks it. Germline assignment: CDR1 GEAIGNYY and CDR2 EKD. This CDR3 region has 16 residues. The V gene lost 0 bases and the J gene lost 4 bases, with 14 bases spanning the gap. In DNA, the CDR3 is TGTGCCTGTGACACCGTATATGGGAGAAGGACAGCACAACTCTTCTTT. It codes for CACDTVYGRRTAQLFF.

For this clone: Since a far larger clone is one base different, this is likely a read error. Other DNA sequences of this sample code for an identical CDR3. The V call is TRDV3, the J call TRDJ1; TRDD3 matches at 8 bases. The germline gives CDR1 TVYSNPD, CDR2 GDNSRS (reference sequence). The CDR3 loop spans 15 amino acids. CDR3 coding DNA: TGCGCCTTTAGGGGGATAGTCCCGGGGACCGATAAACTCATCTTT. Translation gives CAFRGIVPGTDKLIF.

This clone was detected ten times or more. The protein in TCRdb stems from a much larger clone and differs at residue 8 from this DNA's translation, likely a read error; here the protein is translated from the DNA. V usage is TRDV3 and J usage is TRDJ1; 9 bases fit TRDD2. The germline CDR1 and CDR2 sequences are TVYSNPD and GDNSRS (reference sequence). The V and J ends lost 1 base and 2 bases, in that order; junction bases with no gene match: 23. The CDR3 has 20 amino acids. Here the CDR3 DNA reads TGTGCCTTTACTGGCCTTCCTACTATCGTTAGCCCAAGAACGACCGATAAACTCATCTTT. Its protein product is CAFTGLPTIVSPRTTDKLIF.

This clone was recorded at least ten times. The protein given by TCRdb reflects a much larger clone and differs at residue 9 from this DNA's translation, likely from a read error; the protein shown is the DNA's translation. The chain has TRDV2 and TRDJ1, with 7 nucleotides matching TRDD3. This CDR3 has 18 amino acids. Losses at the gene ends were 0 bases for V and 0 bases for J; bases not matched to a gene: 12. Germline CDR1 reads GEAIGNYY; CDR2 reads EKD. The CDR3 region is CACDTILGGPRYTDKLIF. The DNA of the CDR3 is TGTGCCTGTGACACCATCCTGGGGGGCCCCCGGTACACCGATAAACTCATCTTT.

In this sample, this clone turned up a few times. The protein held in TCRdb is that of a much larger clone and does not match this DNA's translation at residue 5, likely because of a read error; the protein shown is translated from the DNA. The chain recombines TRDV1 with TRDJ1; 9 bases match TRDD3. Assignment of the J gene here rests on matching the DNA to germline, because TCRdb gives none. Germline V gives CDR1 TSWWSYY, CDR2 QGS. The CDR3 length is 22 residues. The CDR3 region has the DNA TGTGCTCTTGGGAAACTAGATGGAGGGAACTACTGGGGGAATCCGCACACCGATAAACTCATCTTT. It translates to CALGKLDGGNYWGNPHTDKLIF.

This clone showed up many times. The chain links TRDV1 to TRDJ1; D unresolved. The length of the CDR3 is 20 residues. The germline gives CDR1 TSWWSYY, CDR2 QGS. Trimming removed 0 bases at V and 0 bases at J, with 23 bases between. Written as DNA, the CDR3 is TGTGCTCTTGGGGAACTCACGAGCAGCCCAAAACTAGGAGACACCGATAAACTCATCTTT. As protein: CALGELTSSPKLGDTDKLIF.

This clone has a handful of counts. This likely reflects a read error, since a far larger clone is one base away. The sample carries other DNA sequences with the same CDR3. The chain joins TRDV2 to TRDJ1; TRDD3 matches 7 bases. The CDR3 is 18 residues long. CDR1 and CDR2 (germline): GEAIGNYY, EKD. Here the CDR3 DNA reads TGTGCCTGTGACACCGGAGGAGGAGTGGGGGACAACACTGATAAACTCATCTTT. It specifies CACDTGGGVGDNTDKLIF.

About this clone itself: The amino acid sequence in TCRdb belongs to a much larger clone and departs from this DNA's translation at residue 6, likely a sequencing read error; the sequence shown is translated from the DNA. This chain links TRDV1 with TRDJ1, with 13 bases aligning to TRDD3. Because TCRdb records no J gene, it was assigned here through a match of the DNA to germline. J was trimmed by 3 bases and V by 2 bases; bases with no gene match: 9. The CDR3 spans 18 residues. Per germline, CDR1 TSWWSYY and CDR2 QGS. The CDR3 spells CALGETNKLGDTSDKLIF. CDR3 nucleotide sequence: TGTGCTCTTGGGGAAACAAATAAACTGGGGGATACGTCCGATAAACTCATCTTT.